The 9 T cell receptor beta chains below all came from one sample that was sequenced in a study of post-analysis software for immune sequencing data. Study-level points and caveats: Controls showed lower frequencies than patients for five or six TRBV segments, and TRBV5-6, TRBV5-1 and TRBV20-1 were among these.

These receptors' targets are unknown. Unique molecular identifiers tagged the TCR beta cDNA libraries. MiXCR, run by TCRdb on the PCR reads, gives a single entry per CDR3 protein. In the table there are a few hundred thousand distinct CDR3 sequences, around 40% of which are singletons. The sample was blood. These receptors were taken from a girl under 18 with multiple sclerosis.

This chain uses TRBV29-1 with TRBJ2-7; TRBD1 or TRBD2 may be the D gene (6 bases each). The V and J ends lost 3 bases and 0 bases respectively, with 18 bases between them. This CDR3 comprises 16 residues. Germline CDR1 reads SQVTM; CDR2 reads ANQGSEA. The CDR3: CSVEGRGGSSSYEQYF. The DNA of the CDR3 is TGCAGCGTTGAGGGCAGGGGAGGATCGAGCTCCTACGAGCAGTACTTC.

This clonotype showed up just a few times. The CDR3, as DNA: TGCAGTGCTTCAAGGACTAGCCGGGAGACCCAGTACTTC. Translated: CSASRTSRETQYF. The chain joins TRBV20-1 to TRBJ2-5; 8 bases line up with TRBD2. CDR1 is DFQATT and CDR2 is SNEGSKA in the germline V gene (reference sequence). The CDR3 spans 13 residues. The V gene end was trimmed by 5 bases and the J gene end by 5 bases; junction bases not matched to a gene: 7.

This clonotype has only a few counts. The genes are TRBV5-1 and TRBJ2-5; no clear D gene. The CDR3 has 14 residues. Germline CDR1 SGHRS, CDR2 YFSETQ. Trimming removed 0 bases from V and 5 bases from J, with 11 bases in between. CDR3 residues: CASSLALLVETQYF. CDR3 bases: TGCGCCAGCAGCTTGGCCTTATTGGTGGAGACCCAGTACTTC.

The chain recombines TRBV20-1 with TRBJ1-5; TRBD1 matches at 12 bases. The CDR3 sequence is 18 residues long. Germline CDR1 reads DFQATT; CDR2 reads SNEGSKA (reference sequence). V was clipped by 7 bases and J by 5 bases; unmatched bases: 18. This CDR3 reads CSGINGTGGARWYQPQHF. The CDR3, as DNA: TGCAGTGGAATCAATGGGACAGGGGGCGCCCGATGGTATCAGCCCCAGCATTTT.

The chain joins TRBV20-1 to TRBJ2-4; 12 bases align to TRBD1. CDR3 size: 14 residues. The germline gives CDR1 DFQATT, CDR2 SNEGSKA (reference sequence). J lost 2 bases, V lost 6 bases, and 2 bases had no gene match. The CDR3 bases are TGCAGTGCCGGGGACAGGGGGCCCAAAAACATTCAGTACTTC. Residues: CSAGDRGPKNIQYF.

The CDR3 spells CSVMVGLSYEQYF. DNA for the CDR3: TGCAGCGTTATGGTTGGCCTCTCCTACGAGCAGTACTTC. V is TRBV29-1 and J is TRBJ2-7; D gene unclear. This CDR3 has 13 residues. Trimming left V 5 bases short and J 0 bases short, with 11 bases between. Germline V lookup: CDR1 SQVTM, CDR2 ANQGSEA.

This chain connects TRBV20-1 to TRBJ2-4; tentative D call: TRBD2 (6 bases). CDR1 and CDR2 (germline): DFQATT, SNEGSKA (reference sequence). Deletions cut 1 base from V and 5 bases from J, with 18 bases between. The CDR3 extends over 16 amino acids. DNA for the CDR3: TGCAGTGCTAGAGGAGTCCAACTAGCCGGGCAAAACATTCAGTACTTC. Translated, it gives CSARGVQLAGQNIQYF.

The J gene is TRBJ2-5, the V gene TRBV4-1; D gene uncertain. This CDR3 spans 16 amino acids. CDR1 is MGHRA and CDR2 is YSYEKL in the germline V gene. Trimming shortened V by 0 bases and J by 2 bases, and 13 bases separated the two germline ends. The CDR3 nucleotides are TGCGCCAGCAGCCAAGACCAGCCGGGCCGGCAAGAGACCCAGTACTTC. It encodes CASSQDQPGRQETQYF.

The V call is TRBV4-1, the J call TRBJ2-1; possibly TRBD2 for D (6 bases). Deletions cut 3 bases from V and 6 bases from J, with 27 bases between. The CDR3 runs to 19 residues. CDR1 is MGHRA, CDR2 YSYEKL, per germline. The CDR3, as DNA: TGCGCCAGCAGCCACGAAGAAACCCAGCGGGCCCTTCTATGCAATGAGCAGTTCTTC. The encoded protein is CASSHEETQRALLCNEQFF.